This passage covers 8 T cell receptor beta chains from one sample sequenced in a study of identical twins (dated by TCRdb to the mid-2010s). Library preparation used 5' RACE. The data were produced on an Illumina HiSeq 2000. The raw public reads went through TCRdb reprocessing: fastp at Q25, MiXCR clone calling, in-frame beta chains kept. When rows share a CDR3 protein, they turn into one entry using the most common DNA and genes. The sample table lists roughly 690,000 distinct CDR3 sequences, 21% of them with a count of one. The ten most abundant clones make up 4% to 5.5% of the sample. This sample was shared with a second study, whose subject was T cells expressing NK-cell markers.

Sequenced input: PBMCs. These receptor sequences come from a woman younger than 35 in good health.

This clonotype was seen just once. The chain joins TRBV6-1 to TRBJ2-1; D gene uncertain. From germline, CDR1 is MNHNS and CDR2 SASEGT. The V end was cut by 5 bases, the J end by 10 bases, with 6 bases between. This CDR3 is built from 10 residues. CDR3 bases: TGTGCCAGCAGTCCCGCGGAGCAGTTCTTC. Translated: CASSPAEQFF.

The V and J genes are TRBV6-1 and TRBJ2-3, with no clear D. The CDR3 length is 14 residues. From germline, CDR1 is MNHNS and CDR2 SASEGT. V lost 7 bases to trimming and J lost 5 bases, with 16 bases between them. The CDR3 DNA reads as TGTGCCAGCACGGATAGGGAAAGAAGAGATACGCAGTATTTT. Protein sequence: CASTDRERRDTQYF.

This clonotype was detected many times. The rearrangement links TRBV20-1 to TRBJ2-3; maybe TRBD1 (5 bases). V was trimmed by 0 bases and J by 3 bases, leaving 19 bases between them. The germline CDR1 and CDR2 sequences are DFQATT and SNEGSKA (reference sequence). The CDR3 extends over 17 amino acids. CDR3 nucleotides: TGCAGTGCTAGAGATCTTCGCTGGGGCAGGGTGACAGATACGCAGTATTTT. This codes for CSARDLRWGRVTDTQYF.

This clonotype was recorded a few times. V usage is TRBV4-1 and J usage is TRBJ2-3; 7 bases line up with TRBD1. Germline V gene data show CDR1 as MGHRA and CDR2 as YSYEKL. The J segment lost 3 bases and the V segment lost 4 bases, leaving 13 bases of the junction unmatched. The CDR3 spans 17 residues. The CDR3 nucleotides read TGCGCCAGCAGCCGGAGGACCTTCCGGGACAGAACAGATACGCAGTATTTT. It specifies CASSRRTFRDRTDTQYF.

This clonotype was seen a few times. A much larger clone is a single base away; this may be a read error. The chain uses TRBV7-2 and TRBJ2-3; no definite D call. Looked up from germline, CDR1 is SGHTA and CDR2 is FQGNSA. CDR3 length equals 11 residues. Trimming removed 3 bases at V and 5 bases at J, with 3 bases between. The CDR3 protein is CASSFEDTQYF. CDR3 nucleotide sequence: TGTGCCAGCAGCTTTGAAGATACGCAGTATTTT. Full variable domain (missing parts from reference TRBV7-2 and TRBJ2-3): GAGVSQSPSNKVTEKGKDVELRCDPISGHTALYWYRQSLGQGLEFLIYFQGNSAPDKSGLPSDRFSAERTGGSVSTLTIQRTQQEDSAVYLCASSFEDTQYFGPGTRLTVL.

This sequence joins TRBV20-1 and TRBJ2-7; D gene ambiguous. V was cut by 5 bases and J by 7 bases, with 12 bases left in between. Germline CDR1 DFQATT, CDR2 SNEGSKA (reference sequence). The CDR3 loop spans 11 amino acids. This chain's CDR3 is CSAEAAWEQYF. CDR3 in DNA: TGCAGTGCTGAAGCCGCTTGGGAGCAGTACTTC.

This clonotype was observed at least ten times. At one end, the junction sequence differs from germline, possibly due to a read error. V usage is TRBV5-1 and J usage is TRBJ1-1, with D uncertain. Germline V gene sequence: CDR1 SGHRS, CDR2 YFSETQ. CDR3 size: 12 residues. The CDR3 DNA is TGTGCCAGCAGTTTTTCGAACACTGAAGCTTTCTTT. It specifies CASSFSNTEAFF.

The chain has TRBV5-1 and TRBJ2-1; 10 bases align to TRBD2. Trimming took 3 bases from V and 10 from J; bases not matched to a gene: 16. This CDR3 comprises 17 residues. CDR1 and CDR2 from the germline V gene are SGHRS and YFSETQ. CDR3 residues: CASSSQPHSGRQGEQFF. DNA for the CDR3: TGCGCCAGCAGCTCGCAACCGCATAGCGGGAGGCAGGGCGAGCAGTTCTTC.